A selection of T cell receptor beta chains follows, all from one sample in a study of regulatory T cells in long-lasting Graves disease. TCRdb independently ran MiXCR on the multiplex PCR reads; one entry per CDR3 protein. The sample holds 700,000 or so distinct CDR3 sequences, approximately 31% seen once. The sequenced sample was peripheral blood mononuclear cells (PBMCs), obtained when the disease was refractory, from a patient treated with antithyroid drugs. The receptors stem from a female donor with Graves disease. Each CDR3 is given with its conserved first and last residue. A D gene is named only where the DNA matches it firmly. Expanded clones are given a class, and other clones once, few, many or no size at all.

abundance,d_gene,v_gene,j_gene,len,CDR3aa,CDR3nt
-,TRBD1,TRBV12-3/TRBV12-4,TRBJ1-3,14,CASSLDRGGNTIYF,TGTGCCAGCAGTTTGGACAGGGGCGGAAACACCATATATTTT
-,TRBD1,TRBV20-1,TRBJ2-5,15,CSAGTGTANPETQYF,TGCAGTGCTGGGACCGGGACAGCGAATCCAGAGACCCAGTACTTC
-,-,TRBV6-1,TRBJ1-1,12,CASSYRAAEAFF,TGTGCCAGCAGTTACAGGGCGGCTGAAGCTTTCTTT
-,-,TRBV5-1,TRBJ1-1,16,CASSSIAQELNTEAFF,TGCGCCAGCAGCTCCATTGCCCAGGAACTGAACACTGAAGCTTTCTTT
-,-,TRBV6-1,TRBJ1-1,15,CASRAQVGVNTEAFF,TGTGCCAGCAGGGCCCAGGTTGGGGTGAACACTGAAGCTTTCTTT
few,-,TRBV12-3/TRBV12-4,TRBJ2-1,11,CASSQAREQFF,TGTGCCAGCAGTCAAGCACGAGAGCAGTTCTTC
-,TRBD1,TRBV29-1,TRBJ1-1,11,CSHGTAAEAFF,TGCAGCCATGGGACAGCAGCTGAAGCTTTCTTT
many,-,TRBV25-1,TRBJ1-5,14,CASSGGGGNQPQHF,TGTGCCAGCAGTGGGGGGGGCGGCAATCAGCCCCAGCATTTT
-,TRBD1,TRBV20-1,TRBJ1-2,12,CSARLTGHGYTF,TGCAGTGCTAGATTGACAGGGCATGGCTACACCTTC
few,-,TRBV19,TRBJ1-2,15,CASSNTGQHNYGYTF,TGTGCCAGTAGTAATACCGGACAACATAACTATGGCTACACCTTC
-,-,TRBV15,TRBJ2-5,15,CATSRATDTGETQYF,TGTGCCACCAGCAGAGCCACAGACACGGGAGAGACCCAGTACTTC
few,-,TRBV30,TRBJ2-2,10,CAWSAGELFF,TGTGCCTGGAGTGCTGGGGAGCTGTTTTTT
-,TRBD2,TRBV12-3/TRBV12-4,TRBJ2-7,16,CASSLGTIAGSYEQYF,TGTGCCAGCAGTTTAGGGACCATAGCGGGGTCCTACGAGCAGTACTTC
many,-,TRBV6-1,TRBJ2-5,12,CASSPGTETQYF,TGTGCCAGCAGTCCCGGGACGGAGACCCAGTACTTC
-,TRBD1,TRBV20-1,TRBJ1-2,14,CSASSRTGGFGYTF,TGCAGTGCCTCATCCCGGACAGGGGGTTTTGGCTACACCTTC
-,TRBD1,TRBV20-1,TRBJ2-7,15,CSARALTGDHYEQYF,TGCAGTGCTAGAGCGTTAACAGGGGACCACTACGAGCAGTACTTC
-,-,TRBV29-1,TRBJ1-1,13,CSVRIGGESEAFF,TGCAGCGTTAGAATCGGGGGGGAGAGTGAAGCTTTCTTT
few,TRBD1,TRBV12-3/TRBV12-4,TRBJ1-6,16,CASSLGPGQGDAGLHF,TGTGCCAGCAGTTTGGGGCCGGGACAGGGGGATGCAGGCCTCCACTTT
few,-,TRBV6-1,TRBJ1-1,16,CASRLLGGARDTEAFF,TGTGCCAGCAGACTCCTTGGTGGGGCTAGGGACACTGAAGCTTTCTTT
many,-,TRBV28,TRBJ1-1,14,CASSPQGWNTEAFF,TGTGCCAGCAGCCCCCAGGGGTGGAACACTGAAGCTTTCTTT
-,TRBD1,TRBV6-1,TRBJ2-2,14,CASNRGTGEGELFF,TGTGCCAGCAACCGAGGGACAGGGGAGGGGGAGCTGTTTTTT
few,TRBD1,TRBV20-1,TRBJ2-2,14,CSARDRGFAGELFF,TGCAGTGCGAGGGACAGGGGGTTTGCCGGGGAGCTGTTTTTT
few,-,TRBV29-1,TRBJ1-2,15,CSVGTLGTTNYGYTF,TGCAGCGTAGGAACTCTCGGGACAACTAACTATGGCTACACCTTC
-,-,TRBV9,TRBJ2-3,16,CASSVGSWRLTDTQYF,TGTGCCAGCAGCGTAGGTTCATGGAGGCTAACAGATACGCAGTATTTT
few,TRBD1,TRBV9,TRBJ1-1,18,CASSPDPGTGGHRTEAFF,TGTGCCAGCAGCCCGGACCCCGGGACAGGGGGCCATCGCACTGAAGCTTTCTTT
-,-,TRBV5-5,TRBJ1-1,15,CASSLYAGWNTEAFF,TGTGCCAGCAGCTTATATGCAGGATGGAACACTGAAGCTTTCTTT
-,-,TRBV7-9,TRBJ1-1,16,CASSLWAPGANTEAFF,TGTGCCAGCAGCTTATGGGCTCCGGGGGCAAACACTGAAGCTTTCTTT
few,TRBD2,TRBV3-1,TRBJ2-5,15,CASRTGLAGEETQYF,TGTGCCAGCAGAACCGGACTAGCGGGAGAAGAGACCCAGTACTTC
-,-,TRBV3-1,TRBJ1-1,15,CASSQGLERNTEAFF,TGTGCCAGCAGCCAAGGCTTAGAGAGGAACACTGAAGCTTTCTTT
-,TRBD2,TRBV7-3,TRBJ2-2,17,CASSLMRLAGGTGELFF,TGTGCCAGCAGCTTAATGAGACTAGCGGGAGGCACCGGGGAGCTGTTTTTT
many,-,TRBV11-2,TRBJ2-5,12,CASSFWQETQYF,TGTGCCAGCAGCTTTTGGCAAGAGACCCAGTACTTC
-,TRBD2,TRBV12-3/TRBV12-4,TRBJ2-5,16,CASSLVNGRARETQYF,TGTGCCAGCAGTTTAGTCAACGGGAGGGCCAGAGAGACCCAGTACTTC
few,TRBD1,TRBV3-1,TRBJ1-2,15,CASSPPGQGAVGYTF,TGTGCCAGCAGCCCCCCGGGACAGGGGGCCGTTGGCTACACCTTC
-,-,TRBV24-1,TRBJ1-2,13,CATSEGVGYGYTF,TGTGCCACCAGTGAGGGCGTGGGCTATGGCTACACCTTC
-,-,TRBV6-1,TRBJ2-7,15,CASTERSPERDEQYF,TGTGCCAGCACCGAAAGATCCCCAGAGCGGGACGAGCAGTACTTC
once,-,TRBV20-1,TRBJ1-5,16,CSAPQETPYSNQPQHF,TGCAGTGCTCCTCAAGAGACCCCATATAGCAATCAGCCCCAGCATTTT